This T cell receptor beta chain was recovered during a study of blood T cell repertoires in COVID-19 (dated by TCRdb to between 2020 and 2021). Some background on the complete study: Collaborator samples came from the United States, Italy and Spain and covered acute and convalescent phases of COVID-19. The sample metadata nearly always contained a de-identified subject ID, COVID-19 status, age in years and sex. The material from the prospective study consisted of cDNA or gDNA derived from T cells, B-cell-depleted T cells, or PBMCs. Subjects who had been exposed to COVID-19, were actively infected with it, or had recovered from it provided the deeply sampled blood TCRbeta repertoires that made up the dataset. Samples were obtained from the ongoing ImmuneRACE study (first 160 participants) and from 950 to 1,500 subjects provided by 6 global collaborators. A freely available public database, intended as a resource for researchers studying the immune response to SARS-CoV-2, is where the repertoires were released. HLA class I and class II types, where available, came from metadata supplied by the sample provider rather than from assay-based typing. General conclusions and limits of the study: The quantity of clinical and demographic metadata differed by source and by participant and was supplied without curation.

Whole blood was collected in K2EDTA tubes by collaborating institutions according to the institutions' own protocols. For TCRbeta analysis, collaborators shipped samples in one of three forms: frozen whole blood, isolated PBMCs, or DNA extracted from either of those sample types. The immunoSEQ Assay, a bias-controlled multiplex PCR, was used to amplify TCRbeta CDR3 regions from genomic DNA. In the authors' own workflow: Nucleated cell counts per sample were estimated from amplification of reference gene primers within the assay. Sequence reads were collapsed and filtered to measure the absolute abundance of every unique TCRbeta CDR3 rearrangement. For each sample, productive Simpson clonality was calculated by taking the square root of Simpson's diversity index across productive rearrangements. This immuneACCESS table, as held by TCRdb, lists in-frame sequences with V and J called but not all clones. Of the missing ones, under half trace to an unresolved V gene in checked studies; the others have no known cause. For V, J and clone size, that table is used; D and trimming come from the DNA. This sample comprises roughly 100,000 clones, around four fifths of them detected only once. The leading ten clones occupy 9.5% to 10% of the sample.

With regard to this clone: This clone's antigen is unknown. No base quality information exists; no much larger clone differs at one position.

Relative to germline, V is 2 bases shorter and J is 5 bases shorter, with 24 bases between their ends. Taken from the germline V gene, the CDR1 and CDR2 loops are SGHTA and FQGNSA. Reading from cysteine to phenylalanine, the CDR3 counts 18 amino acids. Of all the DNA, just the CDR3 is kept, 54 bases in frame from base 1. The specimen sequenced was peripheral blood. The receptor comes from a middle-aged man with active or convalescent COVID-19. The chain links TRBV7-2 with TRBJ1-1; matching of 5 bases hints at TRBD1 as the D gene. The CDR3 sequence is CASSLLWGPSSRGTEAFF. The bases read TGTGCCAGCAGCTTACTATGGGGACCGTCCTCCCGGGGGACTGAAGCTTTCTTT.